The next 25 T cell receptor beta chains were all read from a single sample in a study of cytomegalovirus exposure and HLA in healthy donors. Data came from immunoSEQ multiplex PCR; TCRdb stores just in-frame clones and leaves some out. The data hold roughly 57,000 clones, with 90% to 95% observed a single time. The sequenced material came from PBMCs. Every receptor here comes from a woman aged 18-29 years in good health and CMV-seropositive.

J is TRBJ2-2 and V is TRBV4-3, with D perhaps TRBD1 (6 bases). This CDR3 is 18 amino acids long. Germline values: CDR1 LGHNA, CDR2 YSLEER. V shed 2 bases and J shed 4 bases, with 20 bases lying between them. The CDR3 reads CASSQSSRGEGITGELFF. The DNA of the CDR3 is TGCGCCAGCAGCCAATCGAGCAGGGGCGAGGGGATCACCGGGGAGCTGTTTTTT.

The J gene is TRBJ2-6, the V gene TRBV5-6; 9 positions agree with TRBD1. CDR3 length: 19 amino acids. Germline V lookup: CDR1 SGHDT, CDR2 YYEEEE. Trimming cost V 0 bases and J 0 bases; bases outside gene matches: 7. As DNA, the CDR3 is TGTGCCAGCAGCTTGGGACCGGGACAGGGTCTCTCTGGGGCCAACGTCCTGACTTTC. It encodes CASSLGPGQGLSGANVLTF.

The chain combines TRBV15 with TRBJ1-1; D perhaps matches TRBD1 (5 bases). Germline V gives CDR1 LNHNV, CDR2 YYDKDF (reference sequence). This CDR3 has 13 residues. Trimming stripped 5 bases from V and 2 bases from J, with 9 bases between. CDR3 in DNA: TGTGCCACCAGCGTACAGGAAAACACTGAAGCTTTCTTT. Protein product: CATSVQENTEAFF.

J is TRBJ2-5 and V is TRBV11-2, with 16 nucleotides matching TRBD2. The CDR3 totals 19 residues. The ends lost 4 bases at V and 4 bases at J; junction bases unmatched: 12. Per the germline V gene, CDR1 is SGHAT and CDR2 is FQNNGV. Here the CDR3 reads CASSSHMGLAGGPRETQYF. The CDR3 bases are TGTGCCAGCAGCTCCCATATGGGACTAGCGGGGGGGCCGCGAGAGACCCAGTACTTC.

This chain uses TRBV19 with TRBJ1-5; 8 bases agree with TRBD1. This CDR3 is 14 amino acids long. The junction had 6 bases not matched to a gene; V was cut back by 9 bases and J by 2 bases. Germline CDR1 LNHDA, CDR2 SQIVND (reference sequence). The CDR3 sequence: CASSDRGGNQPQHF. In DNA form, the CDR3 reads TGTGCCAGCTCCGACAGGGGAGGCAATCAGCCCCAGCATTTT.

The chain employs TRBV29-1 and TRBJ1-1, with 9 bases matching TRBD1. This CDR3 has 11 residues. The V gene's germline CDR1 is SQVTM and CDR2 ANQGSEA. The V segment lost 1 base and the J segment 10 bases; nucleotides outside the gene matches: 1. In DNA, the CDR3 is TGCAGCGTTGAAGGGACAGGGGTAGCTTTCTTT. This sequence encodes CSVEGTGVAFF.

The rearrangement joins TRBV27 to TRBJ1-2; D perhaps matches TRBD1 (6 bases). The CDR3 has 14 residues. The V gene lost 4 bases and the J gene lost 4 bases, with 13 bases spanning the gap. Germline V CDR1 and CDR2: MNHEY, SMNVEV (reference sequence). The CDR3 DNA sequence: TGTGCCAGCAGTTCAAACACAGGGTTCTATGGCTACACCTTC. Amino acids: CASSSNTGFYGYTF.

The sample holds one count of this clone. V usage is TRBV9 and J usage is TRBJ2-3; 11 nucleotides align to TRBD2. The CDR3 contains 17 residues. The germline V gene has CDR1 SGDLS and CDR2 YYNGEE. Trimming took 0 bases from V and 2 from J; bases not matched to a gene: 5. The CDR3: CASSVGLAGGSTDTQYF. For the CDR3, the DNA is TGTGCCAGCAGCGTAGGGCTAGCGGGGGGCTCCACAGATACGCAGTATTTT. Together with reference TRBV9 and TRBJ2-3, the CDR3 gives the full variable domain: DSGVTQTPKHLITATGQRVTLRCSPRSGDLSVYWYQQSLDQGLQFLIQYYNGEERAKGNILERFSAQQFPDLHSELNLSSLELGDSALYFCASSVGLAGGSTDTQYFGPGTRLTVL.

The chain has TRBV28 and TRBJ2-1; a possible D gene is TRBD2 (6 bases). CDR1 and CDR2 from the germline V gene are MDHEN and SYDVKM. The CDR3 spans 13 residues. Trimming took off 6 bases at V and 5 bases at J, with 11 bases between the two ends. CDR3 sequence reads: CASRHSGNNEQFF. CDR3 coding DNA: TGTGCCAGCAGACATAGCGGTAACAATGAGCAGTTCTTC.

The J gene is TRBJ2-1, the V gene TRBV20-1; D is uncertain. This CDR3 region has 11 residues. Germline lookup yields CDR1 DFQATT and CDR2 SNEGSKA (reference sequence). The CDR3 DNA follows: TGCATGGTTAGTGAGGTGGTTGAGCAGTTCTTC. As protein: CMVSEVVEQFF.

This clone was seen a single time. CDR3 region: CASSISGVSGELFF. DNA of the CDR3: TGTGCCAGTAGTATATCCGGGGTATCCGGGGAGCTGTTTTTT. This rearrangement joins TRBV19 to TRBJ2-2, with D perhaps matching TRBD2 (5 bases). The CDR3 is 14 residues long. CDR1 is LNHDA, CDR2 SQIVND, per germline (reference sequence). The V end lost 2 bases, the J end lost 6 bases, and 10 bases lay between the germline ends.

This chain uses TRBV30 with TRBJ2-5; 8 bases map to TRBD2. The CDR3 consists of 15 residues. V dropped 3 bases and J dropped 4; count of bases not matched to a gene: 10. CDR1 and CDR2 (germline): GTSNPN, SVGIG (reference sequence). The CDR3 DNA reads TGTGCCTGGAGCCACTTGCGGGGGGCGGGAGAGACCCAGTACTTC. Translation: CAWSHLRGAGETQYF.

A few counts support this clone. The chain uses TRBV7-8 and TRBJ1-4; the D gene is possibly TRBD1 (5 bases). Per the germline V gene, CDR1 is SGHVS and CDR2 is FQNEAQ. V lost 3 bases to trimming and J lost 0 bases, with 14 bases between them. CDR3 length equals 17 residues. Written as DNA, the CDR3 is TGTGCCAGCAGCTTGTCCCCCGGGGGGGCAACTAATGAAAAACTGTTTTTT. Its translation: CASSLSPGGATNEKLFF.

The J gene is TRBJ2-7, the V gene TRBV29-1; D is unresolved. V lost 6 bases and J lost 3, with 15 bases in between. The CDR3 sequence is 13 residues long. Germline lookup yields CDR1 SQVTM and CDR2 ANQGSEA. CDR3 sequence reads: CSVAEQVNYEQYF. The CDR3 DNA reads as TGCAGCGTGGCCGAGCAGGTGAACTACGAGCAGTACTTC.

The V and J genes are TRBV5-4 and TRBJ2-5, with 9 bases fitting TRBD2. Germline V lookup: CDR1 SGHNT, CDR2 YYREEE (reference sequence). CDR3 length: 13 amino acids. V lost 5 bases, J lost 5 bases, and 4 bases stayed unmatched. The CDR3 nucleotides are TGTGCCAGCAGTAAGCGGGGGGAGGAGACCCAGTACTTC. It encodes CASSKRGEETQYF.

CDR3 sequence: CASRRSLVDEQYF. The CDR3 nucleotides read TGCGCCAGCAGAAGGTCACTAGTGGATGAGCAGTACTTC. The chain uses TRBV4-1 and TRBJ2-7; a possible D gene is TRBD2 (5 bases). Germline lookup yields CDR1 MGHRA and CDR2 YSYEKL. Trimming removed 6 bases from V and 7 bases from J, with 16 bases in between. The length of the CDR3 is 13 residues.

The chain joins TRBV27 to TRBJ2-1, with TRBD2 identical over 9 bases. Germline V gene lookup returns CDR1 MNHEY and CDR2 SMNVEV (reference sequence). With V trimmed by 3 bases and J by 6 bases, 6 bases remained unmatched. CDR3 length: 15 amino acids. CDR3 residues: CASSFGGGALNEQFF. In DNA, the CDR3 is TGTGCCAGCAGTTTTGGCGGGGGGGCCCTCAATGAGCAGTTCTTC.

The table lists this clone with a count of one. V gene TRBV7-2 combines with J gene TRBJ2-7, with TRBD2 matching 12 bases. Germline trimming cut 2 bases from V and 2 bases from J; bases unmatched to any gene: 7. The CDR3 contains 17 residues. Germline CDR1 is SGHTA and CDR2 is FQGNSA. CDR3 protein: CASSLILAGGLPYEQYF. For the CDR3, the DNA is TGTGCCAGCAGCTTAATCCTAGCGGGGGGGCTCCCCTACGAGCAGTACTTC.

The chain couples TRBV28 to TRBJ1-4, with D possibly matching TRBD1 (5 bases). Trimming stripped 5 bases from V and 7 bases from J, with 17 bases between. The CDR3 contains 15 residues. Germline V gene sequence: CDR1 MDHEN, CDR2 SYDVKM. CDR3: CASSIYRTLPEKLFF. CDR3 DNA sequence: TGTGCCAGCAGTATTTACAGGACCCTCCCTGAAAAACTGTTTTTT.

The chain couples TRBV10-3 to TRBJ1-4; perhaps TRBD1 as D (5 bases). Germline assignment: CDR1 ENHRY and CDR2 SYGVKD. V dropped 2 bases and J dropped 11 bases, with 15 bases sitting between them. The CDR3 runs 14 residues. DNA for the CDR3: TGTGCCATCAGTGAGGGGGGGGGAAAGGAGAAACTGTTTTTT. It encodes CAISEGGGKEKLFF.

The V call is TRBV27, the J call TRBJ1-2, with TRBD1 identical over 8 bases. The germline gives CDR1 MNHEY, CDR2 SMNVEV (reference sequence). Trimming removed 5 bases from V and 3 bases from J; junction bases left unmatched: 5. This CDR3 comprises 14 residues. The CDR3 is CASSTGQGDYGYTF. In DNA form, the CDR3 reads TGTGCCAGCAGTACCGGACAGGGAGACTATGGCTACACCTTC.

The chain is built from TRBV4-1 and TRBJ1-3, with 7 nucleotides matching TRBD1. The J segment lost 4 bases and the V segment lost 4 bases, leaving 7 bases of the junction unmatched. The CDR3 extends over 15 amino acids. In germline, CDR1 is MGHRA, CDR2 YSYEKL. The CDR3 DNA follows: TGCGCCAGCAGCCGGGAAGGGACAGTGGGAAACACCATATATTTT. The encoded protein is CASSREGTVGNTIYF.

The chain links TRBV11-2 to TRBJ2-7, with D perhaps matching TRBD1 (5 bases). Trimming stripped 2 bases from V and 6 bases from J, with 14 bases between. The CDR3 covers 14 residues. Germline loops: CDR1 SGHAT, CDR2 FQNNGV. In nucleotides, the CDR3 is TGTGCCAGCAGCTTACTCACACAGGTGGCCGAGCAGTACTTC. Translating gives CASSLLTQVAEQYF.

This sequence joins TRBV4-2 and TRBJ2-7; D may be TRBD1 (6 bases). The V end lost 5 bases, the J end lost 0 bases, and 8 bases lay between the germline ends. The CDR3 has 13 amino acids. Germline V gene sequence: CDR1 LGHNA, CDR2 YNFKEQ. DNA of the CDR3: TGTGCCAGCAGCGGGGACAACTCCTACGAGCAGTACTTC. Protein product: CASSGDNSYEQYF.

The chain combines TRBV15 with TRBJ2-7; 7 bases line up with TRBD1. Per the germline V gene, CDR1 is LNHNV and CDR2 is YYDKDF (reference sequence). The CDR3 has 14 amino acids. The trim removed 4 bases at V and 4 bases at J, leaving 7 bases unmatched. As DNA, the CDR3 is TGTGCCACCAGCACTCCGGGACAGCCTTACGAGCAGTACTTC. It codes for CATSTPGQPYEQYF.